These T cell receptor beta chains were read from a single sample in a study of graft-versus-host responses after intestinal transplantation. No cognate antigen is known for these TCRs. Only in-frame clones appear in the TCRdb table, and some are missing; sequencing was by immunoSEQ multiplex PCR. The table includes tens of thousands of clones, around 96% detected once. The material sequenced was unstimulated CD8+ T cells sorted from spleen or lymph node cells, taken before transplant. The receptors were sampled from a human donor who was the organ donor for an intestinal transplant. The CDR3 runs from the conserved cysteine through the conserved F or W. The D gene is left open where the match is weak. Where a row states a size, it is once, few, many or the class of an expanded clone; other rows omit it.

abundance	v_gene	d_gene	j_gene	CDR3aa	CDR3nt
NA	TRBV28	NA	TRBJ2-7	CASSSPGVGGVFYEQYF	TGTGCCAGCAGTTCTCCTGGTGTCGGGGGCGTTTTCTACGAGCAGTACTTC
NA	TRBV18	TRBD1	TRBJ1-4	CASSRTGFEDEKLFF	TGTGCCAGCTCCAGGACAGGGTTCGAGGATGAAAAACTGTTTTTT
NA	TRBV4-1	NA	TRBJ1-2	CASSSKCQNRKTYGYTF	TGCGCCAGCAGCAGCAAATGCCAGAACCGAAAGACCTATGGCTACACCTTC
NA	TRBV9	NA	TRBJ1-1	CASSVSSVTGQNTEAFF	TGTGCCAGCAGCGTGAGTAGCGTTACAGGCCAAAACACTGAAGCTTTCTTT
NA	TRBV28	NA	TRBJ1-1	CASSLIGLRTEAFF	TGTGCCAGCAGTTTAATTGGGCTTCGGACTGAAGCTTTCTTT
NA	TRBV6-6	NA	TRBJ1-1	CASSYSSIRAAFF	TGTGCCAGCAGTTACTCGAGTATCCGGGCAGCTTTCTTT
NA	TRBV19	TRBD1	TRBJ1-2	CASSLGQAPNYGYTF	TGTGCCAGTAGTTTAGGACAGGCACCTAACTATGGCTACACCTTC
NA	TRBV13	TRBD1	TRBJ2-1	CASSLAGGANNEQFF	TGTGCCAGCAGCTTAGCAGGGGGCGCAAACAATGAGCAGTTCTTC
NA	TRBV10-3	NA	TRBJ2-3	CAIMRAATDTQYF	TGTGCCATCATGCGAGCGGCCACAGATACGCAGTATTTT
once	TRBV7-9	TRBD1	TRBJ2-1	CASSDGQGASYNEQFF	TGTGCCAGCAGCGACGGACAGGGGGCCTCCTACAATGAGCAGTTCTTC
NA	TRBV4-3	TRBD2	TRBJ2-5	CASSQVSSGGALRETQYF	TGCGCCAGCAGCCAAGTGTCCAGCGGGGGGGCCCTTCGTGAGACCCAGTACTTC
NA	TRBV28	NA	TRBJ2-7	CASSLVGGAINYEQYF	TGTGCCAGCAGTTTGGTAGGGGGGGCCATTAACTACGAGCAGTACTTC
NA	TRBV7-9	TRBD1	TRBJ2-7	CASSLRVGTGPYEQYF	TGTGCCAGCAGCCTTAGAGTGGGGACAGGGCCCTACGAGCAGTACTTC
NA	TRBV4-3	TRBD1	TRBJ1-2	CASSQDRRTGNTYYGYTF	TGCGCCAGCAGCCAAGACCGCCGGACAGGGAACACTTACTATGGCTACACCTTC
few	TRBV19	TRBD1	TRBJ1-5	CASSIRGDSVQPQHF	TGTGCCAGTAGTATCCGAGGGGACAGTGTTCAGCCCCAGCATTTT
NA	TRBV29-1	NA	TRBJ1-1	CSVASENTEAFF	TGCAGCGTTGCCTCGGAGAACACTGAAGCTTTCTTT
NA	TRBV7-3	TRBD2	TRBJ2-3	CASSLTASGSTDTQYF	TGTGCCAGCAGCTTAACCGCTAGCGGTAGCACAGATACGCAGTATTTT
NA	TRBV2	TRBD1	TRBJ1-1	CASSDGQGAFTEAFF	TGTGCCAGCAGTGACGGACAGGGGGCGTTCACTGAAGCTTTCTTT
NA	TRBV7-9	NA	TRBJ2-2	CASSARPASVDTGELFF	TGTGCCAGCAGCGCCCGTCCCGCGTCGGTGGACACCGGGGAGCTGTTTTTT
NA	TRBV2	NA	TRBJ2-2	CASRDFKDAGELFF	TGTGCCAGTAGGGACTTCAAAGATGCCGGGGAGCTGTTTTTT
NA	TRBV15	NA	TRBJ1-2	CATSRGAVLGYGYTF	TGTGCCACCAGCAGAGGGGCCGTTTTGGGCTATGGCTACACCTTC
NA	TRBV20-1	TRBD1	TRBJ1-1	CSARDSIEAFF	TGCAGTGCTCGGGACAGTATCGAAGCTTTCTTT
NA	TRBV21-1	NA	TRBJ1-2	CASSKDRGGYTF	TGTGCCAGCAGCAAAGACAGGGGTGGCTACACCTTC
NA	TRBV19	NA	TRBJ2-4	CASSIEGAGGPRNIQYF	TGTGCCAGTAGTATCGAAGGTGCGGGTGGACCGAGAAACATTCAGTACTTC
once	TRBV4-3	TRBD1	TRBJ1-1	CASSQDKGTGANTEAFF	TGCGCCAGCAGCCAAGATAAAGGGACAGGGGCGAACACTGAAGCTTTCTTT
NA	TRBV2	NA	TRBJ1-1	CASSEKGHLNTEAFF	TGTGCCAGCAGCGAAAAGGGACACCTTAACACTGAAGCTTTCTTT
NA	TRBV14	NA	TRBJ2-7	CASSQAASTEQYF	TGTGCCAGCAGCCAAGCTGCATCTACCGAGCAGTACTTC
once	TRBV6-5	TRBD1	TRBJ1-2	CASSYGETGGLNGYTF	TGTGCCAGCAGTTACGGAGAGACAGGGGGCCTTAATGGCTACACCTTC
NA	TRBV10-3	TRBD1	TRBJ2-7	CAISLTGFDEQYF	TGTGCCATCAGCTTGACAGGGTTCGACGAGCAGTACTTC
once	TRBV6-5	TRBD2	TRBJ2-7	CASSPSGGPNEQYF	TGTGCCAGCAGTCCTAGCGGGGGGCCGAATGAGCAGTACTTC
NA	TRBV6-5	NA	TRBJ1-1	CASSYLREAFF	TGTGCCAGCAGTTACCTAAGAGAAGCTTTCTTT
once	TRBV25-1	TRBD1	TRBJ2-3	CASSEYGRGSDTQYF	TGTGCCAGCAGTGAATATGGCAGGGGGTCAGATACGCAGTATTTT
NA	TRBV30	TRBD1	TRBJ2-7	CAWTGGQGPYEQYF	TGTGCCTGGACCGGCGGACAGGGGCCCTACGAGCAGTACTTC
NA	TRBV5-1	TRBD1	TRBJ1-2	CASSLWTGTDNYGYTF	TGCGCCAGCAGCTTGTGGACAGGGACGGACAACTATGGCTACACCTTC
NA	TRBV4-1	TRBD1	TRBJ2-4	CASSQGPLRGRAKNIQYF	TGCGCCAGCAGCCAAGGCCCACTCAGGGGGCGCGCCAAAAACATTCAGTACTTC
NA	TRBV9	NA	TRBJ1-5	CASSVGGGNQPQHF	TGTGCCAGCAGCGTAGGAGGGGGCAATCAGCCCCAGCATTTT
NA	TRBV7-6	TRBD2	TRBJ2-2	CASSPTWEAGEVGGELFF	TGTGCCAGCAGCCCGACTTGGGAAGCGGGGGAGGTTGGCGGGGAGCTGTTTTTT
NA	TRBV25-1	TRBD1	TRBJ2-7	CASSGGQDGYEQYF	TGTGCCAGCAGTGGGGGACAGGACGGTTACGAGCAGTACTTC
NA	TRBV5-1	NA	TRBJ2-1	CASSYLPGPGNEQFF	TGCGCCAGCAGCTACCTCCCGGGCCCGGGCAATGAGCAGTTCTTC
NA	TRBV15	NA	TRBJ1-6	CATSTWDTSSYNSPLHF	TGTGCCACCAGCACCTGGGACACCAGCTCCTATAATTCACCCCTCCACTTT
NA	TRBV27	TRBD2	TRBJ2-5	CASSLLSGGVETQYF	TGTGCCAGCAGTCTCCTTAGCGGGGGCGTGGAGACCCAGTACTTC
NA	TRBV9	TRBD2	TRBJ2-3	CASSVGSGGVLDTQYF	TGTGCCAGCAGCGTGGGAAGCGGGGGGGTATTGGATACGCAGTATTTT
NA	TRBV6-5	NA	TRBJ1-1	CASSETRYEAFF	TGTGCCAGCAGTGAGACACGTTATGAAGCTTTCTTT
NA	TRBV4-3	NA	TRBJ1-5	CASSRARGNQPQHF	TGCGCCAGCAGCCGGGCCAGGGGCAATCAGCCCCAGCATTTT
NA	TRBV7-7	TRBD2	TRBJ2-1	CASSLALAGDSYNEQFF	TGTGCCAGCAGCTTAGCGCTCGCGGGGGACTCCTACAATGAGCAGTTCTTC